These 20 T cell receptor beta chains were all obtained from the same sample, sequenced in a study of blood T cell repertoires in COVID-19. Measured with immunoSEQ multiplex PCR; TCRdb has only the in-frame clones, and not every one. The data hold under 350,000 clones, with 89% observed a single time. Specimen: PBMCs or T cells enriched from blood (not recorded which). These receptors all stem from a woman aged 55-70 years who had recovered from COVID-19.

The genes are TRBV9 and TRBJ2-1; D might be TRBD1 (5 bases). V shed 0 bases and J shed 0 bases, with 7 bases lying between them. CDR1 SGDLS and CDR2 YYNGEE come from the germline V gene. The CDR3 has 15 amino acids. The CDR3 spells CASSVVGASYNEQFF. In DNA form, the CDR3 reads TGTGCCAGCAGCGTAGTAGGGGCCTCCTACAATGAGCAGTTCTTC. Full variable domain (missing parts from reference TRBV9 and TRBJ2-1): DSGVTQTPKHLITATGQRVTLRCSPRSGDLSVYWYQQSLDQGLQFLIQYYNGEERAKGNILERFSAQQFPDLHSELNLSSLELGDSALYFCASSVVGASYNEQFFGPGTRLTVL.

This chain uses TRBV27 with TRBJ2-1; 8 bases match TRBD2. The germline CDR1 and CDR2 sequences are MNHEY and SMNVEV (reference sequence). This CDR3 is 14 amino acids long. Trimming at V came to 6 bases and at J to 6 bases, leaving 7 bases not matched to a gene. The CDR3 region has the DNA TGTGCCAGCAGGAAAGCCGGGACTAGCAATGAGCAGTTCTTC. It codes for CASRKAGTSNEQFF.

The CDR3 protein is CASSYYGGYTF. CDR3 DNA sequence: TGTGCCAGCAGTTATTACGGTGGCTACACCTTC. This chain joins TRBV6-5 and TRBJ1-2; D remains ambiguous. Trimming left V 3 bases short and J 7 bases short, with 6 bases between. From germline, CDR1 is MNHEY and CDR2 SVGAGI. This CDR3 region has 11 residues.

The chain joins TRBV4-1 to TRBJ1-6; 9 nucleotides match TRBD1. The J segment lost 9 bases and the V segment lost 4 bases, leaving 10 bases of the junction unmatched. This CDR3 has 16 amino acids. Germline lookup yields CDR1 MGHRA and CDR2 YSYEKL. The CDR3 bases are TGCGCCAGCAGCCGGGGACTTGGACAGGGGACTTCACCCCTCCACTTT. This codes for CASSRGLGQGTSPLHF.

V gene TRBV18 combines with J gene TRBJ1-4; D unclear. The germline CDR1 and CDR2 sequences are KGHSH and LQKENI. V lost 2 bases to trimming and J lost 4 bases, with 8 bases between them. The length of the CDR3 is 14 residues. The CDR3 bases are TGTGCCAGCTCACCAGTGGGCAGTAATGAAAAACTGTTTTTT. Translating gives CASSPVGSNEKLFF.

The chain combines TRBV5-4 with TRBJ2-1; 11 nucleotides match TRBD2. Germline V CDR1 and CDR2: SGHNT, YYREEE (reference sequence). V lost 4 bases to trimming and J lost 4 bases; unmatched junction nucleotides: 7. The CDR3 loop spans 16 amino acids. CDR3 protein: CASSLPTSGDYNEQFF. CDR3 coding DNA: TGTGCCAGCAGCCTTCCGACTAGCGGGGATTACAATGAGCAGTTCTTC.

The chain recombines TRBV4-1 with TRBJ1-4; TRBD1 aligns across 8 bases. V lost 0 bases, J lost 8 bases, and 5 bases stayed unmatched. Germline V gene data show CDR1 as MGHRA and CDR2 as YSYEKL. The CDR3 is 15 residues long. The CDR3 DNA is TGCGCCAGCAGCCAAGAACAGGGGGGTTGGGAAAAACTGTTTTTT. It codes for CASSQEQGGWEKLFF.

The chain has TRBV28 and TRBJ2-4, with D possibly matching TRBD1 (6 bases). Germline V gives CDR1 MDHEN, CDR2 SYDVKM. The CDR3 extends over 16 amino acids. V lost 4 bases to trimming and J lost 0 bases, with 13 bases between them. CDR3 nucleotide sequence: TGTGCCAGCAGTTCCCGGACAGCGATAGCCAAAAACATTCAGTACTTC. It yields the protein CASSSRTAIAKNIQYF.

This clone has only a few counts. The chain is built from TRBV2 and TRBJ2-1; 7 nucleotides line up with TRBD2. Trimming at V came to 4 bases and at J to 6 bases, leaving 9 bases not matched to a gene. This CDR3 contains 15 residues. Per germline, CDR1 SNHLY and CDR2 FYNNEI. The CDR3 DNA follows: TGTGCCAGCAGTGTTACCCGGACGGGGGGCAATGAGCAGTTCTTC. Protein: CASSVTRTGGNEQFF.

The chain employs TRBV9 and TRBJ2-5; the D gene is possibly TRBD2 (7 bases). Germline values: CDR1 SGDLS, CDR2 YYNGEE. Trimming took 4 bases from V and 2 from J, leaving 15 bases between them. There are 15 residues in the CDR3. The CDR3 sequence is CASSRGGGAQETQYF. CDR3 sequence (DNA): TGTGCCAGCAGCCGAGGCGGGGGCGCACAAGAGACCCAGTACTTC.

The V gene is TRBV11-2, the J gene TRBJ2-1; D is possibly TRBD2 (5 bases). Trimming left V 2 bases short and J 4 bases short, with 12 bases between. There are 15 residues in the CDR3. Germline CDR1 and CDR2: SGHAT and FQNNGV. CDR3 protein: CASSLLGLDYNEQFF. In DNA form, the CDR3 reads TGTGCCAGCAGCTTACTCGGACTCGATTACAATGAGCAGTTCTTC.

The genes are TRBV27 and TRBJ1-5; D is unresolved. With 3 bases removed from V and 7 bases from J, the gap between germline ends came to 7 bases. This CDR3 is 12 amino acids long. Germline values: CDR1 MNHEY, CDR2 SMNVEV (reference sequence). Here the CDR3 DNA reads TGTGCCAGCAGTTTTGCGGGGCAGCCCCAGCATTTT. This codes for CASSFAGQPQHF.

The sample holds one count of this clone. V is TRBV30 and J is TRBJ2-1; 8 bases line up with TRBD1. The junction had 3 bases not matched to a gene; V was cut back by 3 bases and J by 5 bases. Germline V gene data show CDR1 as GTSNPN and CDR2 as SVGIG (reference sequence). CDR3 length equals 13 residues. In nucleotides, the CDR3 is TGTGCCTGGAGGACAGGGGCAGACAATGAGCAGTTCTTC. Translating it yields CAWRTGADNEQFF.

The chain has TRBV28 and TRBJ1-1, with no clear D. Germline CDR1 and CDR2: MDHEN and SYDVKM. Trimming took off 2 bases at V and 5 bases at J, with 15 bases between the two ends. CDR3 length: 15 residues. CDR3 bases: TGTGCCAGCAGTTTACAGACAACGGGGAGGACTGAAGCTTTCTTT. This translates into CASSLQTTGRTEAFF.

The chain links TRBV11-2 to TRBJ2-1; the D is unclear. Per the germline V gene, CDR1 is SGHAT and CDR2 is FQNNGV. V gave up 5 bases and J gave up 6 bases, with 17 bases separating them. This CDR3 comprises 15 residues. In DNA, the CDR3 is TGTGCCAGCAGCCGACAAAGTGTTTTGGGCAATGAGCAGTTCTTC. Translating it yields CASSRQSVLGNEQFF.

The chain combines TRBV15 with TRBJ1-2, with TRBD1 matching over 11 bases. CDR1 LNHNV and CDR2 YYDKDF come from the germline V gene (reference sequence). With 7 bases clipped from V and 4 bases from J, the junction kept 8 bases outside the gene matches. This CDR3 is built from 15 residues. CDR3 coding DNA: TGTGCCACCACCGAAGGGACAGGGGGGGCCTATGGCTACACCTTC. Encoded protein: CATTEGTGGAYGYTF.

The chain combines TRBV3-1 (or the pseudogene TRBV3-2) with TRBJ2-1, with D maybe TRBD1 (5 bases). Trimming removed 4 bases at V and 5 bases at J, with 12 bases between. Germline CDR1 is LGHDT and CDR2 is YNNKEL (reference sequence). The CDR3 sequence is 14 residues long. CDR3 in amino acids: CASSPRGQHNEQFF. For the CDR3, the DNA is TGTGCCAGCAGCCCAAGGGGTCAGCACAATGAGCAGTTCTTC.

The V gene is TRBV27, the J gene TRBJ1-4; D is unclear. Trimming removed 4 bases at V and 1 base at J, with 7 bases between. The CDR3 totals 14 residues. Germline CDR1 reads MNHEY; CDR2 reads SMNVEV (reference sequence). The DNA of the CDR3 is TGTGCCAGCAGTTCTAAGTTAACTAATGAAAAACTGTTTTTT. Residues: CASSSKLTNEKLFF.

The V and J genes are TRBV4-2 and TRBJ2-2; possibly TRBD1 for D (6 bases). Between the trimmed V and J ends, which lost 0 bases and 4 bases, there was a span of 15 bases. There are 17 residues in the CDR3. Looked up from germline, CDR1 is LGHNA and CDR2 is YNFKEQ. The CDR3 is CASSQESEDSLTGELFF. The CDR3 nucleotides read TGTGCCAGCAGCCAAGAATCGGAGGACAGTCTCACCGGGGAGCTGTTTTTT.

The CDR3 DNA reads TGTGCCAGCAGTGCCTTTTGGACTAGCGGGAGTTCAGATACGCAGTATTTT. Protein product: CASSAFWTSGSSDTQYF. J is TRBJ2-3 and V is TRBV6-1, with 13 bases lining up with TRBD2. CDR1 is MNHNS and CDR2 is SASEGT in the germline V gene. The ends lost 4 bases at V and 4 bases at J; junction bases unmatched: 8. This CDR3 has 17 amino acids.